One and the same sample provided the 31 T cell receptor beta chains below, sequenced in a study of blood T cell repertoires in COVID-19. Sequenced by immunoSEQ multiplex PCR; TCRdb stores in-frame clones only, minus some. The sample comprises 310,000 or so clones, roughly 86% of which are singletons, and more than 8.5% rests with the top ten. Sequencing was performed on PBMCs or T cells enriched from blood (not recorded which). These receptors were obtained from a young woman who had recovered from COVID-19.

The chain combines TRBV10-3 with TRBJ1-2, with TRBD1 matching 9 bases. Germline loops: CDR1 ENHRY, CDR2 SYGVKD. The CDR3 runs to 16 residues. After removal of 4 bases from V and 2 bases from J, the junction contained 8 bases not matched to a gene. CDR3 in amino acids: CAISASRDRVNYGYTF. The CDR3 coding sequence is TGTGCCATCAGTGCGTCCCGGGACAGGGTGAACTATGGCTACACCTTC.

The chain has TRBV11-2 and TRBJ2-5; a weak D match, TRBD1 (5 bases). CDR3 length equals 16 residues. The V gene's germline CDR1 is SGHAT and CDR2 FQNNGV. The ends were cut back, 0 bases at V and 1 base at J, with 12 bases in the middle. The DNA of the CDR3 is TGTGCCAGCAGCTTAGATCTTAGCAGGGTCCAAGAGACCCAGTACTTC. Protein sequence: CASSLDLSRVQETQYF.

This clone was recorded only once. Other nucleotide sequences in the sample specify the same CDR3. V and J are TRBV11-3 and TRBJ2-1; 7 bases line up with TRBD2. From germline, CDR1 is SGHNT and CDR2 YENEEA. Germline trimming cut 1 base from V and 4 bases from J; bases unmatched to any gene: 1. CDR3 length: 14 residues. This CDR3 is CASSLAGGYNEQFF. The CDR3 DNA reads as TGTGCCAGCAGCTTAGCGGGAGGATACAATGAGCAGTTCTTC.

The chain carries TRBV7-3 and TRBJ2-1; 10 bases line up with TRBD2. This CDR3 is 14 amino acids long. V lost 3 bases, J lost 8 bases, and 4 bases stayed unmatched. CDR1 SGHTA and CDR2 FQGTGA come from the germline V gene. The CDR3 bases are TGTGCCAGCAGCTTTACTAGCGGGGTACATGAGCAGTTCTTC. Translating it yields CASSFTSGVHEQFF. Full variable domain (missing parts from reference TRBV7-3 and TRBJ2-1): GAGVSQTPSNKVTEKGKYVELRCDPISGHTALYWYRQSLGQGPEFLIYFQGTGAADDSGLPNDRFFAVRPEGSVSTLKIQRTERGDSAVYLCASSFTSGVHEQFFGPGTRLTVL.

This chain uses TRBV6-5 with TRBJ2-7, with D tentatively TRBD2 (6 bases). The V end lost 3 bases, the J end lost 6 bases, and 18 bases lay between the germline ends. The CDR3 is made up of 15 amino acids. Per the germline V gene, CDR1 is MNHEY and CDR2 is SVGAGI. The CDR3 loop is CASSYEPGVLGEQYF. CDR3 DNA: TGTGCCAGCAGTTATGAGCCGGGAGTTCTAGGCGAGCAGTACTTC.

This chain connects TRBV7-3 to TRBJ2-3; 9 nucleotides line up with TRBD2. This CDR3 comprises 19 residues. V was pared by 1 base and J by 2 bases, with 13 bases of the junction left unmatched. Per the germline V gene, CDR1 is SGHTA and CDR2 is FQGTGA. CDR3 region: CASSLRAPQGGRVTDTQYF. In DNA, the CDR3 is TGTGCCAGCAGCTTAAGAGCCCCCCAAGGCGGGAGGGTCACAGATACGCAGTATTTT.

V gene TRBV9 combines with J gene TRBJ2-7; no reliable D call. V lost 2 bases and J lost 2, with 8 bases in between. Germline CDR1 and CDR2: SGDLS and YYNGEE. The CDR3 contains 13 residues. Here the CDR3 DNA reads TGTGCCAGCAGCGTTACCCCAGCCTACGAGCAGTACTTC. Translating it yields CASSVTPAYEQYF.

This chain links TRBV4-2 with TRBJ1-4; D unresolved. Per the germline V gene, CDR1 is LGHNA and CDR2 is YNFKEQ. CDR3 length: 14 amino acids. V lost 1 base and J lost 8, with 11 bases in between. The CDR3 sequence: CASSQGGVGEKLFF. The DNA of the CDR3 is TGTGCCAGCAGCCAAGGCGGGGTGGGCGAAAAACTGTTTTTT.

In its sample, this clone was seen a few times. J is TRBJ1-2 and V is TRBV19; 7 nucleotides match TRBD1. Trimming took 10 bases from V and 8 from J; bases not matched to a gene: 10. CDR1 LNHDA and CDR2 SQIVND come from the germline V gene (reference sequence). There are 12 residues in the CDR3. The CDR3, as DNA: TGTGCCATTAAGGGGGCCGGGCCCGGCTACACCTTC. This encodes CAIKGAGPGYTF. Supplemented by reference TRBV19 and TRBJ1-2, the full variable domain reads DGGITQSPKYLFRKEGQNVTLSCEQNLNHDAMYWYRQDPGQGLRLIYYSQIVNDFQKGDIAEGYSVSREKKESFPLTVTSAQKNPTAFYLCAIKGAGPGYTFGSGTRLTVV.

The genes are TRBV9 and TRBJ2-1, with D tentatively TRBD2 (5 bases). Trimming removed 4 bases from V and 5 bases from J, with 16 bases in between. There are 15 residues in the CDR3. Germline V gene lookup returns CDR1 SGDLS and CDR2 YYNGEE. DNA for the CDR3: TGTGCCAGCAGCCCGAGGGATCGGCCAAACAATGAGCAGTTCTTC. This codes for CASSPRDRPNNEQFF.

The CDR3 is CASSLDWEDEQFF. The CDR3, as DNA: TGCGCCAGCAGCTTGGACTGGGAGGATGAGCAGTTCTTC. The V and J genes are TRBV5-1 and TRBJ2-1, with D maybe TRBD2 (6 bases). The ends were cut back, 0 bases at V and 8 bases at J, with 9 bases in the middle. CDR3 length equals 13 residues. Germline CDR1 reads SGHRS; CDR2 reads YFSETQ.

The J gene is TRBJ2-1, the V gene TRBV28; the D gene is possibly TRBD2 (6 bases). Germline V gene sequence: CDR1 MDHEN, CDR2 SYDVKM. This CDR3 comprises 16 residues. Deletions cut 8 bases from V and 0 bases from J, with 17 bases between. The CDR3 DNA reads TGTGCCAGCGGGTCCCTAGCGTCTAGCTCCTACAATGAGCAGTTCTTC. Its protein is CASGSLASSSYNEQFF.

The chain recombines TRBV7-9 with TRBJ1-5, with 8 bases that match TRBD1. Trimming removed 5 bases from V and 5 bases from J; junction bases left unmatched: 8. There are 15 residues in the CDR3. Germline assignment: CDR1 SEHNR and CDR2 FQNEAQ (reference sequence). The CDR3 sequence is CASSPLRGPHQPQHF. CDR3 bases: TGTGCCAGCAGCCCACTCAGGGGGCCCCATCAGCCCCAGCATTTT.

The chain couples TRBV7-2 to TRBJ1-2, with 9 bases identical to TRBD1. After removal of 4 bases from V and 4 bases from J, the junction contained 4 bases not matched to a gene. The CDR3 totals 14 residues. Germline assignment: CDR1 SGHTA and CDR2 FQGNSA. The CDR3 reads CASSSTGGGYGYTF. CDR3 in DNA: TGTGCCAGCAGCTCTACAGGGGGCGGCTATGGCTACACCTTC.

The chain combines TRBV7-2 with TRBJ2-4; D ambiguous. The germline CDR1 and CDR2 sequences are SGHTA and FQGNSA. CDR3 length equals 15 residues. Trimming took off 1 base at V and 7 bases at J, with 14 bases between the two ends. The CDR3: CASSLVWSPENIQYF. DNA of the CDR3: TGTGCCAGCAGCTTAGTTTGGTCCCCGGAGAACATTCAGTACTTC.

A single count supports this clone. The chain joins TRBV9 to TRBJ1-3; TRBD1 matches at 7 bases. V was pared by 4 bases and J by 6 bases, with 7 bases of the junction left unmatched. Germline assignment: CDR1 SGDLS and CDR2 YYNGEE. CDR3 length equals 14 residues. CDR3 region: CASSPGTVENTIYF. CDR3 bases: TGTGCCAGCAGCCCCGGGACAGTTGAAAACACCATATATTTT.

This chain joins TRBV27 and TRBJ2-1; TRBD2 matches 8 bases. CDR3 length: 17 amino acids. The germline CDR1 and CDR2 sequences are MNHEY and SMNVEV (reference sequence). The V and J ends lost 6 bases and 0 bases, in that order; junction bases with no gene match: 10. CDR3 region: CASRPFSGTYSYNEQFF. The CDR3 DNA follows: TGTGCCAGCAGGCCCTTTAGCGGGACCTACTCCTACAATGAGCAGTTCTTC.

V usage is TRBV7-3 and J usage is TRBJ2-1, with 12 bases lining up with TRBD2. There are 17 residues in the CDR3. J lost 6 bases, V lost 0 bases, and 6 bases had no gene match. CDR1 is SGHTA and CDR2 is FQGTGA in the germline V gene. In DNA form, the CDR3 reads TGTGCCAGCAGCTTAACCTCCACGGGACTAGCGGGCAATGAGCAGTTCTTC. It encodes CASSLTSTGLAGNEQFF.

CDR3 protein: CASSQDRTRYEQYF. CDR3 in DNA: TGCGCCAGCAGCCAAGACAGGACTAGGTACGAGCAGTACTTC. V is TRBV4-3 and J is TRBJ2-7; 7 bases fit TRBD2. The V gene's germline CDR1 is LGHNA and CDR2 YSLEER. V was clipped by 0 bases and J by 4 bases; unmatched bases: 3. There are 14 residues in the CDR3.

This clone was picked up a small number of times. The genes are TRBV7-9 and TRBJ2-1; D is uncertain. CDR3 length equals 17 residues. Per germline, CDR1 SEHNR and CDR2 FQNEAQ (reference sequence). Trimming stripped 5 bases from V and 3 bases from J, with 20 bases between. The CDR3 is CASSPPMRFSVYNEQFF. The CDR3, as DNA: TGTGCCAGCAGCCCCCCAATGCGTTTTTCCGTCTACAATGAGCAGTTCTTC.

This rearrangement joins TRBV28 to TRBJ2-1, with 12 bases identical to TRBD2. This CDR3 has 20 amino acids. V trimming: 3 bases; J trimming: 7 bases; junction bases outside the gene matches: 19. The V gene's germline CDR1 is MDHEN and CDR2 SYDVKM. The CDR3 nucleotides read TGTGCCAGCAGTTTGCCTGGACTAGCGGGGAGGGATGCCTCCCGAAATGAGCAGTTCTTC. Its translation: CASSLPGLAGRDASRNEQFF. Filled out from reference TRBV28 and TRBJ2-1, the complete variable domain reads DVKVTQSSRYLVKRTGEKVFLECVQDMDHENMFWYRQDPGLGLRLIYFSYDVKMKEKGDIPEGYSVSREKKERFSLILESASTNQTSMYLCASSLPGLAGRDASRNEQFFGPGTRLTVL.

The rearrangement uses TRBV7-5 and TRBJ1-4. TRBV7-5 is noted as a pseudogene. The CDR3 totals 18 residues. The CDR3 spells CVRSLVGIGGITGEKLFF. For the CDR3, the DNA is TGTGTCAGAAGCTTAGTGGGAATTGGGGGGATAACAGGTGAAAAACTGTTTTTT.

To note about this clone: A read error may produce the germline difference seen at one junction end. The chain recombines TRBV13 with TRBJ1-2; a possible D gene is TRBD1 (5 bases). Germline CDR1 PRHDT, CDR2 FYEKMQ (reference sequence). The CDR3 spans 12 residues. The CDR3 here is CASSPRRGDWSF. In nucleotides, the CDR3 is TGTGCCAGCAGCCCCAGACGGGGGGATTGGAGCTTC.

The chain couples TRBV5-6 to TRBJ2-7, with 9 bases that match TRBD1. CDR3 length equals 15 residues. After removal of 3 bases from V and 2 bases from J, the junction contained 6 bases not matched to a gene. Germline-derived CDR1 and CDR2 are SGHDT and YYEEEE. CDR3 in amino acids: CASSYRDRVTYEQYF. The CDR3 DNA reads as TGTGCCAGCAGCTACCGGGACAGGGTGACCTACGAGCAGTACTTC. The complete variable domain, with remaining parts taken from reference TRBV5-6 and TRBJ2-7, reads DAGVTQSPTHLIKTRGQQVTLRCSPKSGHDTVSWYQQALGQGPQFIFQYYEEEERQRGNFPDRFSGHQFPNYSSELNVNALLLGDSALYLCASSYRDRVTYEQYFGPGTRLTVT.

The V call is TRBV27, the J call TRBJ1-6, with D perhaps TRBD1 (5 bases). Germline CDR1 MNHEY, CDR2 SMNVEV (reference sequence). CDR3 length: 15 residues. Trimming stripped 6 bases from V and 0 bases from J, with 9 bases between. The CDR3 DNA reads TGTGCCAGCAGCCTAAGGGGCTCCTATAATTCACCCCTCCACTTT. Translating it yields CASSLRGSYNSPLHF.

The rearrangement joins TRBV2 to TRBJ1-6, with 8 bases identical to TRBD1. CDR1 is SNHLY, CDR2 FYNNEI, per germline. Unmatched junction bases numbered 8, after V lost 3 bases and J lost 7 bases. This CDR3 comprises 16 residues. DNA for the CDR3: TGTGCCAGCAGTGATCAGGGGGCGGTGGTCAATTCACCCCTCCACTTT. Protein sequence: CASSDQGAVVNSPLHF.

The chain links TRBV19 to TRBJ2-3, with D possibly TRBD2 on 5 matching bases. The V and J ends lost 3 bases and 0 bases respectively, with 10 bases between them. Germline V gene lookup returns CDR1 LNHDA and CDR2 SQIVND (reference sequence). The CDR3 contains 15 residues. The CDR3 coding sequence is TGTGCCAGTAGTATGCCAGGCGGGAGCACAGATACGCAGTATTTT. Translating it yields CASSMPGGSTDTQYF.

The gene calls are TRBV18 and TRBJ1-1; D remains unclear. The germline V gene has CDR1 KGHSH and CDR2 LQKENI. The CDR3 spans 15 residues. The V and J ends lost 3 bases and 3 bases respectively, with 14 bases between them. The CDR3 coding sequence is TGTGCCAGCTCACCTAACAGCCAAGCTTACACTGAAGCTTTCTTT. Its translation is CASSPNSQAYTEAFF.

The gene calls are TRBV19 and TRBJ1-2, with D unclear. CDR3 length: 14 residues. Germline CDR1 reads LNHDA; CDR2 reads SQIVND (reference sequence). The V end lost 6 bases, the J end lost 3 bases, and 14 bases lay between the germline ends. The DNA for the CDR3 is TGTGCCAGTAGGCCCGCGACTGGCCACTATGGCTACACCTTC. Translation gives CASRPATGHYGYTF.

This chain connects TRBV11-2 to TRBJ2-1; D not resolved. CDR1 and CDR2 (germline): SGHAT, FQNNGV. The V and J ends lost 0 bases and 7 bases respectively, with 19 bases between them. This CDR3 spans 17 amino acids. CDR3 amino acids: CASSLEAPEMEPNEQFF. The DNA of the CDR3 is TGTGCCAGCAGCTTAGAAGCGCCGGAGATGGAACCGAATGAGCAGTTCTTC.

The chain has TRBV10-3 and TRBJ1-5; D gene uncertain. The ends were cut back, 3 bases at V and 5 bases at J, with 11 bases in the middle. CDR3 length: 14 residues. Germline V gene lookup returns CDR1 ENHRY and CDR2 SYGVKD. Written as DNA, the CDR3 is TGTGCCATCAGTGATGACGGAGGATATCAGCCCCAGCATTTT. Translating it yields CAISDDGGYQPQHF.